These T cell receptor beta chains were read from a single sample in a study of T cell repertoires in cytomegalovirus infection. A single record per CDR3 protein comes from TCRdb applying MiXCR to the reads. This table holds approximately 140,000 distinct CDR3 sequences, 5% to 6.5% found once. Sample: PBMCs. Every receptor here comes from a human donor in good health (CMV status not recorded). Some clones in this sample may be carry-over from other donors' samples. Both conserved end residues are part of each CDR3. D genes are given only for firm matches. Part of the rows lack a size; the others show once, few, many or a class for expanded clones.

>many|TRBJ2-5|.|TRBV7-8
CASSPQGPQETQYF
TGTGCCAGCAGCCCGCAAGGTCCCCAAGAGACCCAGTACTTC
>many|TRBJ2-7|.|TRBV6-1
CALETDPWGSYEQYF
TGTGCCCTTGAGACGGACCCCTGGGGCTCCTACGAGCAGTACTTC
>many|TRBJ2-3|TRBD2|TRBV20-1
CSATRASGGQGTQYF
TGCAGTGCCACACGGGCTAGCGGGGGCCAGGGTACGCAGTATTTT
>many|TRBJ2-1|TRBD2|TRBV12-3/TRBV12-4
CASRPGGGFNEQFF
TGTGCCAGCAGGCCCGGCGGGGGATTCAATGAGCAGTTCTTC
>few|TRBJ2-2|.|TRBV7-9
CASRTPSVGELFF
TGTGCCTCCAGGACTCCCAGTGTCGGGGAGCTGTTTTTT
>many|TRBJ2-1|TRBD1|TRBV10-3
CAISGDRVYNEQFF
TGTGCCATCAGTGGGGACAGGGTCTACAATGAGCAGTTCTTC
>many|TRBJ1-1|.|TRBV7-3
CASSLDAAAEAFF
TGTGCCAGCAGCTTAGACGCGGCTGCTGAAGCTTTCTTT
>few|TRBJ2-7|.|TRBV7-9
CASSPRGGVGVLYEQYF
TGTGCCAGCAGCCCAAGGGGCGGCGTGGGCGTGCTCTACGAGCAGTACTTC
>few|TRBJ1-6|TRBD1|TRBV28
CASSTGTGGWSPLHF
TGTGCCAGCAGTACCGGGACAGGGGGTTGGTCACCCCTCCACTTT
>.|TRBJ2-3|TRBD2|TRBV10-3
CAISELAGGTDTQYF
TGTGCCATCAGTGAGCTAGCGGGAGGCACAGATACGCAGTATTTT
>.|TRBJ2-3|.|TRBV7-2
CASSLDRAIGFTDTQYF
TGTGCCAGCAGCCTAGATCGGGCTATCGGGTTCACAGATACGCAGTATTTT
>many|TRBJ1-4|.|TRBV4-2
CASSQLSEKLFF
TGTGCCAGCAGCCAACTAAGTGAAAAACTGTTTTTT
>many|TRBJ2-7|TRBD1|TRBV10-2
CASSDLTGEYF
TGCGCCAGCAGTGACTTGACAGGGGAGTACTTC
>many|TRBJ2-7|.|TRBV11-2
CASSNRKVGAYEQYF
TGTGCCAGCAGCAACAGGAAGGTGGGAGCCTACGAGCAGTACTTC
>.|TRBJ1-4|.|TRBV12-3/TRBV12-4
CATGKGVNEKLFF
TGTGCCACCGGGAAAGGGGTTAATGAAAAACTGTTTTTT
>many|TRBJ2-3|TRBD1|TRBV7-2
CASTFQGATDTQYF
TGTGCCAGCACCTTCCAGGGGGCCACAGATACGCAGTATTTT
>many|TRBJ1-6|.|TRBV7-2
CASSLRTESPLHF
TGTGCCAGCAGCTTGAGAACGGAATCACCCCTCCACTTT
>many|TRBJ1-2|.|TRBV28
CASSPPTGQSYGYTF
TGTGCCAGCAGTCCACCGACAGGACAAAGCTATGGCTACACCTTC
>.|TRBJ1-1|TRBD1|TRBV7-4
CASSLNRGEAFF
TGTGCCAGCAGCCTTAACAGGGGGGAAGCTTTCTTT
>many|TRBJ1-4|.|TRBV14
CASNLPLLVNEKLFF
TGTGCCAGCAACCTACCGCTGCTAGTTAATGAAAAACTGTTTTTT
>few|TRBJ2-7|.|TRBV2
CASKATGTSYEQYF
TGTGCCAGCAAGGCGACCGGGACTTCCTACGAGCAGTACTTC
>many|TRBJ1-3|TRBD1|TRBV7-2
CASSAAGTGAGNTIYF
TGTGCCAGCAGCGCGGCCGGGACAGGGGCTGGAAACACCATATATTTT
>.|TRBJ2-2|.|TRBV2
CASSAGATNTGELFF
TGTGCCAGCAGTGCGGGTGCGACTAACACCGGGGAGCTGTTTTTT
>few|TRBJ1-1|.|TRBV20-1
CSAREDRNTEAFF
TGCAGTGCTAGAGAGGATAGGAACACTGAAGCTTTCTTT
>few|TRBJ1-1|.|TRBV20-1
CSASPLPQGAFF
TGCAGTGCTAGCCCGCTCCCGCAGGGAGCTTTCTTT
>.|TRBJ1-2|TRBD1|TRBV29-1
CSVGQGDGYTF
TGCAGCGTTGGACAGGGGGATGGCTACACCTTC
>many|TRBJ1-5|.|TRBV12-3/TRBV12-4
CASSLGGGGKGNQPQHF
TGTGCCAGCAGTTTAGGAGGAGGCGGGAAGGGCAATCAGCCCCAGCATTTT
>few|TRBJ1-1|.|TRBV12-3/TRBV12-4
CASSWARSEAFF
TGTGCCAGCAGTTGGGCTCGCTCTGAAGCTTTCTTT
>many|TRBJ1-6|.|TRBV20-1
CSARVGRANSPLHF
TGCAGTGCTAGGGTGGGCAGGGCTAATTCACCCCTCCACTTT
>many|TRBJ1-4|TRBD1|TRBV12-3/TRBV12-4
CASSSGTGPNEKLFF
TGTGCCAGCAGTTCAGGGACAGGGCCTAATGAAAAACTGTTTTTT
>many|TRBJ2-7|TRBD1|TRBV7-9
CASSPSTGGINEQYF
TGTGCCAGCAGCCCCTCAACAGGGGGCATCAACGAGCAGTACTTC
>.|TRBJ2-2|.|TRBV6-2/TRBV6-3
CASSYLPDTGELFF
TGTGCCAGCAGTTACCTCCCTGACACCGGGGAGCTGTTTTTT
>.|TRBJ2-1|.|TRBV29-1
CSIAARGRVYNEQFF
TGCAGCATTGCGGCCCGCGGTCGGGTCTACAATGAGCAGTTCTTC
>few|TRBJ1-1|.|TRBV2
CASSDRGAGTNTEAFF
TGTGCCAGCAGTGACCGGGGAGCGGGTACGAACACTGAAGCTTTCTTT
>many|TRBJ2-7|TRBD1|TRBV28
CASSPPRDRGYEQYF
TGTGCCAGCAGTCCCCCCCGGGACAGGGGGTACGAGCAGTACTTC
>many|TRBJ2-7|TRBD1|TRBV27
CASSGTGISYEQYF
TGTGCCAGCTCCGGGACAGGGATCTCCTACGAGCAGTACTTC
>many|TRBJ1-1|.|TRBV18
CASSPSGWGTEAFF
TGTGCCAGCTCACCGTCCGGGTGGGGCACTGAAGCTTTCTTT
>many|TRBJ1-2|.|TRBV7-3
CASSAQGSGYGYTF
TGTGCCAGCAGCGCTCAGGGTTCGGGCTATGGCTACACCTTC
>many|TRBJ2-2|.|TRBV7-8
CASSLSGYTGELFF
TGTGCCAGCAGCTTATCGGGGTACACCGGGGAGCTGTTTTTT
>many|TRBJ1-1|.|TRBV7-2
CASSLRAEAFF
TGTGCCAGCAGCTTACGTGCTGAAGCTTTCTTT
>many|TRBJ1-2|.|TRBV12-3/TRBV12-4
CASSLSGFGGYTF
TGTGCCAGCAGTTTATCTGGGTTTGGTGGCTACACCTTC